This T cell receptor (beta chain) was recovered during a study of T cell responses to AZD1222 COVID-19 vaccine. Study-level results: Across spike, vaccine-associated CD4 TCRs were found, dominant at 160-218 and 743-854. Clonal diversity was possibly underestimated, and the donors were mostly white British, with more females.

The method was immunoSEQ multiplex PCR; TCRdb's version includes in-frame clones alone and lacks a portion of them. The sample has some 99,000 clones; more than 75% are singletons. This CDR3 region has 14 residues. Trimming took off 0 bases at V and 2 bases at J, with 5 bases between the two ends. CDR1 and CDR2 (germline): KGHSH, LQKENI. As for this clone: Its antigen remains unknown.

The chain uses TRBV18 and TRBJ1-3; D not certain. The receptor's source is an adult who received the AZD1222 COVID-19 vaccine. The specimen comprised peripheral blood, sampled 28 days after the second AZD1222 dose. DNA for the CDR3: TGTGCCAGCTCACCACCAAGGGCTGGAAACACCATATATTTT. It specifies CASSPPRAGNTIYF.